This TCR beta chain was identified in a study of blood T cell repertoires in COVID-19. Overall study context: The United States, Italy and Spain were the sources of the acute and convalescent COVID-19 samples. The cDNA or gDNA used as material had been derived from T cells, B-cell-depleted T cells, or PBMCs.

The V gene's germline CDR1 is SGDLS and CDR2 YYNGEE. The CDR3 consists of 15 residues. The V and J ends lost 2 bases and 7 bases, in that order; junction bases with no gene match: 5. Authors' methods: The assay estimated nucleated cells by amplifying reference gene primers. Produced via immunoSEQ multiplex PCR; TCRdb's table is partial and in-frame only. That table furnishes V, J and clone size, whereas the DNA furnished D and trimming. There are 150,000 to 200,000 clones in the sample; 85% occur only once, and roughly 3% lies in the top ten. The chain links TRBV9 to TRBJ1-6; TRBD1 matches at 8 bases. The origin of this receptor is a human donor with acute or convalescent COVID-19. The donor label of this sample is uncertain. Sequencing was performed on peripheral blood. The CDR3 here is CASSVSTGENSPLHF. The CDR3 DNA sequence: TGTGCCAGCAGCGTTTCGACAGGGGAGAATTCACCCCTCCACTTT.